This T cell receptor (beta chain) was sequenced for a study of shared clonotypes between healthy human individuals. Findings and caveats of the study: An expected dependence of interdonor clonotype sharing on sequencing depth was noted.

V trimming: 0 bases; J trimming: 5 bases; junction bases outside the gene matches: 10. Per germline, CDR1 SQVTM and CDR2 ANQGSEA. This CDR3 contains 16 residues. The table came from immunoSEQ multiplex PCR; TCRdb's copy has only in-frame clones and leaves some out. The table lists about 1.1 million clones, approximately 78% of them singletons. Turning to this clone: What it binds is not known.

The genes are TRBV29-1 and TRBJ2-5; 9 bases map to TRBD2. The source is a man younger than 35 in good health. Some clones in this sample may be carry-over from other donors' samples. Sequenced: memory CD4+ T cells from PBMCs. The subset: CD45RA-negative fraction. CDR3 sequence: CSVEDRRSSGVETQYF. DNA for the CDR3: TGCAGCGTTGAAGATAGGAGGTCTAGCGGGGTGGAGACCCAGTACTTC.